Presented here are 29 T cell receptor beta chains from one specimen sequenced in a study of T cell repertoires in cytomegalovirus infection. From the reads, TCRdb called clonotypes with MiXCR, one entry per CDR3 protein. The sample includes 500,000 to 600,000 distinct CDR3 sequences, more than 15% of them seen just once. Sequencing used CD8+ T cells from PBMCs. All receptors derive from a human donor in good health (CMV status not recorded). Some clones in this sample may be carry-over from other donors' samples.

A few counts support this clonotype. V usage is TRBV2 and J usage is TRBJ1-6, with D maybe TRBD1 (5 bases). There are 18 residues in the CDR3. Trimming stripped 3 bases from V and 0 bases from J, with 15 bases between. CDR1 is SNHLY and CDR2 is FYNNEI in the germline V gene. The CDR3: CASSETVEGSSYNSPLHF. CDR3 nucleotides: TGTGCCAGCAGTGAGACAGTCGAGGGGAGCTCCTATAATTCACCCCTCCACTTT.

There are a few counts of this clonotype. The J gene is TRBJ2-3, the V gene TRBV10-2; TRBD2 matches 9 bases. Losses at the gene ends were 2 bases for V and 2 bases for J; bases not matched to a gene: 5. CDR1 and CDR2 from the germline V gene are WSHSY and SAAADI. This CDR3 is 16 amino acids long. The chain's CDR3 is CASSEAGGGDTDTQYF. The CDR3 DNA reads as TGCGCCAGCAGTGAGGCTGGCGGGGGGGACACAGATACGCAGTATTTT.

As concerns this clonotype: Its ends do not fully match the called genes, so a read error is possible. The CDR3 DNA follows: TGTGCTAGCAGTCCGGGACAGACAGCGTTTAACGAGCAGTACTTC. This sequence encodes CASSPGQTAFNEQYF. The V and J genes are TRBV7-7 and TRBJ2-7; 7 bases are a match to TRBD1. Germline lookup yields CDR1 SSHAT and CDR2 FNYEAQ (reference sequence). The CDR3 length is 15 residues.

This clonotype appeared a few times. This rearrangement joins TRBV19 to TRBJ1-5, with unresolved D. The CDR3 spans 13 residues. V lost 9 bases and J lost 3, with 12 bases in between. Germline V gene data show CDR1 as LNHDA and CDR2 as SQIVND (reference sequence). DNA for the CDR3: TGTGCCAGCCAACACCGGGACAATCAGCCCCAGCATTTT. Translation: CASQHRDNQPQHF. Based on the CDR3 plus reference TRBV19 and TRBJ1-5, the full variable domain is DGGITQSPKYLFRKEGQNVTLSCEQNLNHDAMYWYRQDPGQGLRLIYYSQIVNDFQKGDIAEGYSVSREKKESFPLTVTSAQKNPTAFYLCASQHRDNQPQHFGDGTRLSIL.

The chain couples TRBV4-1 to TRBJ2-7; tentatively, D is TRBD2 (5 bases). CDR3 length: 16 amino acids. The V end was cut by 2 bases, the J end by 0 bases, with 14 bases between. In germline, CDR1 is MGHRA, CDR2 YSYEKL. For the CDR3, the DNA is TGCGCCAGCAGCCAATCTAGCTCGGGGAGCTCCTACGAGCAGTACTTC. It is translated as CASSQSSSGSSYEQYF.

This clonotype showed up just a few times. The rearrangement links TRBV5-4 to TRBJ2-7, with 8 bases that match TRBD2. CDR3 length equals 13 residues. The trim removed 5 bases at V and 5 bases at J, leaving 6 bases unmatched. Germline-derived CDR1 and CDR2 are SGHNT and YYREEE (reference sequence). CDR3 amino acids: CASRPGGGNEQYF. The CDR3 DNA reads TGTGCCAGCAGGCCCGGGGGGGGAAACGAGCAGTACTTC.

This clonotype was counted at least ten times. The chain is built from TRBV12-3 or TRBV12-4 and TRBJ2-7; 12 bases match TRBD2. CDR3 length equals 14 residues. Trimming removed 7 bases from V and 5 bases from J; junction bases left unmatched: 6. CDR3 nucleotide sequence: TGTGCCAGCACCCCGACTAGCGGGGGCGACGAGCAGTACTTC. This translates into CASTPTSGGDEQYF.

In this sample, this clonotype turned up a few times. CDR3 residues: CATSPGTGEIEQFF. The CDR3 DNA reads as TGTGCCACCAGCCCCGGGACAGGGGAGATTGAGCAGTTCTTC. V usage is TRBV24-1 and J usage is TRBJ2-1; 10 bases are a match to TRBD1. This CDR3 is 14 amino acids long. The junction had 8 bases not matched to a gene; V was cut back by 7 bases and J by 9 bases. In germline, CDR1 is KGHDR, CDR2 SFDVKD.

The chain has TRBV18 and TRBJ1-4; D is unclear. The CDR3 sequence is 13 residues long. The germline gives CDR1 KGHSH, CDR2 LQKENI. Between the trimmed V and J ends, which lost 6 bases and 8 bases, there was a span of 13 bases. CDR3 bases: TGTGCCAGCTCGTTTGACTCATCCGAAAAACTGTTTTTT. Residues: CASSFDSSEKLFF.

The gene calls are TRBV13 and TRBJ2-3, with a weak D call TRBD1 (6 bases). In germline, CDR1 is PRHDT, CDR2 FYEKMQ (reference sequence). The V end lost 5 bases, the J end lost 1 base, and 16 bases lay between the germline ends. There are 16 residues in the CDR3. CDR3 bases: TGTGCCAGCAGCCCAGAGTGGGCAGGGGGCACAGATACGCAGTATTTT. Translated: CASSPEWAGGTDTQYF.

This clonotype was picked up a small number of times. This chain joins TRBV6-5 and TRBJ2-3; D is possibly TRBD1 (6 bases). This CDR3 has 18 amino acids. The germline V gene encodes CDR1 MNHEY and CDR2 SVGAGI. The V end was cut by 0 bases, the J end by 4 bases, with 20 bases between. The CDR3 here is CASSYSKTGWGGPDTQYF. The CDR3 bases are TGTGCCAGCAGTTACTCGAAAACAGGGTGGGGTGGTCCAGATACGCAGTATTTT.

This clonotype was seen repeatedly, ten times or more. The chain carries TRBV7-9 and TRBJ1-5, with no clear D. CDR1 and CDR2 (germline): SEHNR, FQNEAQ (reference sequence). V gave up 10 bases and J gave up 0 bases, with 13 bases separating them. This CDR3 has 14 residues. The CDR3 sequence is CAISHESSNQPQHF. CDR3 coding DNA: TGTGCCATTTCGCACGAGAGTAGCAATCAGCCCCAGCATTTT.

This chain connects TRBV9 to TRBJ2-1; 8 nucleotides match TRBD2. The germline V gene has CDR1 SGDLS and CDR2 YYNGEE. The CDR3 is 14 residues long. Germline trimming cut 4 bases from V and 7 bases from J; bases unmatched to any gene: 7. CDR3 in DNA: TGTGCCAGCAGCCCGAACAGCGGGAGAAATGAGCAGTTCTTC. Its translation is CASSPNSGRNEQFF. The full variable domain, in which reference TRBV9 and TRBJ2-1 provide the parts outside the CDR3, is DSGVTQTPKHLITATGQRVTLRCSPRSGDLSVYWYQQSLDQGLQFLIQYYNGEERAKGNILERFSAQQFPDLHSELNLSSLELGDSALYFCASSPNSGRNEQFFGPGTRLTVL.

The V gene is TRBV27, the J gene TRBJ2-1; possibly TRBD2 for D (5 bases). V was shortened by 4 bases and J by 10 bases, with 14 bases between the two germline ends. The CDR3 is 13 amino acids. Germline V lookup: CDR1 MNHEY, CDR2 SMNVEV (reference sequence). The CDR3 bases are TGTGCCAGCAGTTGGGAGCTAGCAGGCGAGCAGTTCTTC. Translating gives CASSWELAGEQFF.

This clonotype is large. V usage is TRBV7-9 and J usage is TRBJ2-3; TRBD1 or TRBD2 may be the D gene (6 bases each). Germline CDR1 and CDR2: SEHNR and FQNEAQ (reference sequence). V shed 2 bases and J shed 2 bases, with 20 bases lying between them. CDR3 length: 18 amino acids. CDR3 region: CASSLKRNSGASTDTQYF. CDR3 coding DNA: TGTGCCAGCAGCTTAAAAAGGAATTCGGGGGCCTCCACAGATACGCAGTATTTT.

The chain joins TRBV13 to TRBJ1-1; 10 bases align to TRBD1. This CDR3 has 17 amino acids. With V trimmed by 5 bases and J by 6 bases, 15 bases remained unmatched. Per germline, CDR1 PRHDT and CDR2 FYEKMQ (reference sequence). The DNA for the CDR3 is TGTGCCAGCAGCCATGCGGGACAGGGGATGGTGATCTCTGAAGCTTTCTTT. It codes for CASSHAGQGMVISEAFF. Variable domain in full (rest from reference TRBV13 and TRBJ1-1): AAGVIQSPRHLIKEKRETATLKCYPIPRHDTVYWYQQGPGQDPQFLISFYEKMQSDKGSIPDRFSAQQFSDYHSELNMSSLELGDSALYFCASSHAGQGMVISEAFFGQGTRLTVV.

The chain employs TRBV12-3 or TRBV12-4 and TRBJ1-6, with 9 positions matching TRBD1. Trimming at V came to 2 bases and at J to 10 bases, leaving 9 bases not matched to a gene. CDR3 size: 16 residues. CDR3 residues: CASSLSRDRVNSPLHF. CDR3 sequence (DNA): TGTGCCAGCAGTTTAAGCCGGGACAGGGTCAACTCACCCCTCCACTTT.

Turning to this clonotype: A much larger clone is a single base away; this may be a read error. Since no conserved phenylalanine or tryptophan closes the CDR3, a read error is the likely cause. This CDR3 reads CASSTAGTGFDEQYL. DNA of the CDR3: TGTGCCAGCAGCACAGCCGGGACAGGTTTTGACGAGCAGTACTTA. V is TRBV6-6 and J is TRBJ2-7; 8 bases are shared with TRBD1. The CDR3 is made up of 15 amino acids. Germline lookup yields CDR1 MNHNY and CDR2 SVGAGI (reference sequence). V lost 6 bases and J lost 5; bases outside the gene matches: 12.

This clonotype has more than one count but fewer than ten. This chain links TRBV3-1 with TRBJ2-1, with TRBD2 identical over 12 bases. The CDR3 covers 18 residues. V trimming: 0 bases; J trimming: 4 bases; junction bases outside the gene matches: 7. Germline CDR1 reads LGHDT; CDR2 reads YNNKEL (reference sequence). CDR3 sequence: CASSQERLAGEVYNEQFF. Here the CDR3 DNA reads TGTGCCAGCAGCCAAGAAAGACTAGCGGGGGAGGTTTACAATGAGCAGTTCTTC.

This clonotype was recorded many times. CDR3 protein: CASSFGTEGYEQYF. CDR3 DNA: TGTGCCAGCAGCTTCGGGACAGAAGGATACGAGCAGTACTTC. The V and J genes are TRBV11-2 and TRBJ2-7, with TRBD1 matching 7 bases. Losses at the gene ends were 3 bases for V and 4 bases for J; bases not matched to a gene: 6. This CDR3 has 14 residues. Germline V gene sequence: CDR1 SGHAT, CDR2 FQNNGV.

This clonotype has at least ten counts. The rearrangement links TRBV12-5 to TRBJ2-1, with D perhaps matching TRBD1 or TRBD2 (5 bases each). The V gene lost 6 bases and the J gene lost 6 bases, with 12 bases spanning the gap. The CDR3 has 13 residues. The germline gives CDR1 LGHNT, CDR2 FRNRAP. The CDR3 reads CASGGVQGNEQFF. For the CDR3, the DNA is TGTGCTAGTGGCGGGGTTCAGGGCAATGAGCAGTTCTTC.

The CDR3 DNA is TGCAGCGCCTTAACAAGCACCGGGGAGCTGTTTTTT. Translation gives CSALTSTGELFF. The rearrangement joins TRBV29-1 to TRBJ2-2; no definite D call. Germline loops: CDR1 SQVTM, CDR2 ANQGSEA. Trimming removed 7 bases at V and 4 bases at J, with 10 bases between. The CDR3 has 12 residues.

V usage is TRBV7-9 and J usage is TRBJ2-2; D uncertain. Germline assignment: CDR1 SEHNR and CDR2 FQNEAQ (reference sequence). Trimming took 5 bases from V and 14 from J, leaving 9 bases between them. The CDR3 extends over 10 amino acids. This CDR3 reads CASSQANLFF. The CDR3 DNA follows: TGTGCCAGCAGCCAAGCGAATCTGTTTTTT.

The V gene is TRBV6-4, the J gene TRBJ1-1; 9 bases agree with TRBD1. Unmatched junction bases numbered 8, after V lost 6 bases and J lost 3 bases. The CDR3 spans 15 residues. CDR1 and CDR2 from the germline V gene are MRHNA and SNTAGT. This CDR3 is CASRKQGASDTEAFF. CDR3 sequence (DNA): TGTGCCAGCAGGAAACAGGGGGCGTCGGACACTGAAGCTTTCTTT.

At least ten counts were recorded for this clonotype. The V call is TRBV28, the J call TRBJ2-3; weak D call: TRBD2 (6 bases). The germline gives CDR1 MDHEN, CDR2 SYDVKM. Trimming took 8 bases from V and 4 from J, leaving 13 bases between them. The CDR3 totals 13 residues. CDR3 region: CASLDGSADTQYF. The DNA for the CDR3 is TGTGCCAGCCTCGACGGGAGCGCAGATACGCAGTATTTT.

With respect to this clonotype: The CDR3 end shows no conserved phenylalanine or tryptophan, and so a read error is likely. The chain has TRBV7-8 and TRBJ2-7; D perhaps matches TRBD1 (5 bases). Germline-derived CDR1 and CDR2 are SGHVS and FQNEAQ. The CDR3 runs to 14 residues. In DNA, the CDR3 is TGTGTCAGCAGCTTATCCAGACAGTCCTACGAGCAGTACTTA. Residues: CVSSLSRQSYEQYL.

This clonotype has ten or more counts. The CDR3 spells CASSIRTRARGNEQFF. CDR3 nucleotides: TGTGCCAGTAGTATCCGGACGAGGGCTAGGGGTAATGAGCAGTTCTTC. The gene calls are TRBV19 and TRBJ2-1; D possibly matches TRBD1 or TRBD2 (5 bases each). The CDR3 is made up of 16 amino acids. Looked up from germline, CDR1 is LNHDA and CDR2 is SQIVND (reference sequence). The germline V and J ends were trimmed by 3 bases and 7 bases, with 19 bases remaining between them.

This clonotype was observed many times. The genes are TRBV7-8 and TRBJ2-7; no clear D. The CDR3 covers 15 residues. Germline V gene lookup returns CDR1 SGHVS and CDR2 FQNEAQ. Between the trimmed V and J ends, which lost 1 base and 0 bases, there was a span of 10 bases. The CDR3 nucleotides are TGTGCCAGCAGCTTAGAGATCGCCAGCTCCTACGAGCAGTACTTC. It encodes CASSLEIASSYEQYF. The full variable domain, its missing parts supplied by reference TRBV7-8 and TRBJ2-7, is GAGVSQSPRYKVAKRGQDVALRCDPISGHVSLFWYQQALGQGPEFLTYFQNEAQLDKSGLPSDRFFAERPEGSVSTLKIQRTQQEDSAVYLCASSLEIASSYEQYFGPGTRLTVT.

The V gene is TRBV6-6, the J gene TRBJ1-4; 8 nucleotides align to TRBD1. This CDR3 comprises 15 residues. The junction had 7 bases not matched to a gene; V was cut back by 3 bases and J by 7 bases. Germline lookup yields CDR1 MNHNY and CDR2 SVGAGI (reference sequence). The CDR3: CASSYMDRASEKLFF. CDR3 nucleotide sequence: TGTGCCAGCAGTTATATGGACAGGGCTTCTGAAAAACTGTTTTTT.